The rows below give T cell receptor beta chains drawn from one sample of a study of post-analysis software for immune sequencing data. Each CDR3 protein is one row after TCRdb ran MiXCR on the PCR reads. In the table there are fewer than 850,000 distinct CDR3 sequences, about 27% of which are singletons. Material for sequencing was blood. These receptors originate from a girl aged 5-17 years with multiple sclerosis. Each CDR3 is given with its conserved first and last residue. Each record gives: clone size, V gene, J gene, D gene, CDR3 protein, CDR3 DNA. The D gene is left open where the match is weak. The listing skips clone size in some rows; elsewhere it reads once, few, many or a size class.

abundance: few; v_gene: TRBV28; j_gene: TRBJ2-7; d_gene: .; CDR3aa: CATYYYEQYF; CDR3nt: TGTGCCACATACTACTACGAGCAGTACTTC
abundance: few; v_gene: TRBV29-1; j_gene: TRBJ1-2; d_gene: TRBD1; CDR3aa: CSVWDSMVDGYTF; CDR3nt: TGCAGCGTTTGGGACAGCATGGTTGATGGCTACACCTTC
abundance: .; v_gene: TRBV6-5; j_gene: TRBJ1-1; d_gene: .; CDR3aa: CASSYSLGRGTAEAFF; CDR3nt: TGTGCCAGCAGTTACTCCTTGGGAAGGGGAACCGCTGAAGCTTTCTTT
abundance: .; v_gene: TRBV4-3; j_gene: TRBJ1-6; d_gene: .; CDR3aa: CASSQDFGYNSPLHF; CDR3nt: TGCGCCAGCAGCCAAGATTTTGGGTATAATTCACCCCTCCACTTT
abundance: .; v_gene: TRBV20-1; j_gene: TRBJ2-1; d_gene: .; CDR3aa: CSARVPGINNGEFF; CDR3nt: TGCAGTGCTAGAGTGCCCGGGATTAATAATGGGGAGTTCTTC
abundance: .; v_gene: TRBV20-1; j_gene: TRBJ2-3; d_gene: TRBD1; CDR3aa: CSASRRQGEGDTQYF; CDR3nt: TGCAGTGCCTCACGAAGACAGGGTGAAGGAGATACGCAGTATTTT
abundance: .; v_gene: TRBV2; j_gene: TRBJ2-7; d_gene: .; CDR3aa: CASSMGLTYEQYF; CDR3nt: TGTGCCAGCAGTATGGGACTGACCTACGAGCAGTACTTC
abundance: few; v_gene: TRBV20-1; j_gene: TRBJ2-5; d_gene: TRBD2; CDR3aa: CSALLISGGPIETQYF; CDR3nt: TGCAGTGCCCTACTGATTAGCGGGGGGCCCATAGAGACCCAGTACTTC
abundance: .; v_gene: TRBV9; j_gene: TRBJ2-3; d_gene: TRBD2; CDR3aa: CASSVGGTKGDTQYF; CDR3nt: TGTGCCAGCAGCGTAGGGGGGACTAAAGGAGATACGCAGTATTTT
abundance: .; v_gene: TRBV2; j_gene: TRBJ1-2; d_gene: .; CDR3aa: CASSDPGAYGYTF; CDR3nt: TGTGCCAGCAGTGACCCAGGGGCCTATGGCTACACCTTC
abundance: .; v_gene: TRBV20-1; j_gene: TRBJ2-1; d_gene: .; CDR3aa: CSARVPPSYNEQFF; CDR3nt: TGCAGTGCTAGAGTCCCACCCTCCTACAATGAGCAGTTCTTC
abundance: .; v_gene: TRBV7-8; j_gene: TRBJ2-3; d_gene: .; CDR3aa: CASSLVVDTQYF; CDR3nt: TGTGCCAGCAGCTTAGTGGTAGATACGCAGTATTTT
abundance: .; v_gene: TRBV9; j_gene: TRBJ2-1; d_gene: TRBD2; CDR3aa: CASSANAGTSGGAGNEQFF; CDR3nt: TGTGCCAGCAGCGCTAATGCCGGGACTAGCGGGGGAGCCGGCAATGAGCAGTTCTTC
abundance: .; v_gene: TRBV5-5; j_gene: TRBJ2-7; d_gene: .; CDR3aa: CASSYRPGAYEQYF; CDR3nt: TGTGCCAGCAGCTACCGACCGGGAGCCTACGAGCAGTACTTC
abundance: .; v_gene: TRBV4-2; j_gene: TRBJ1-1; d_gene: .; CDR3aa: CASSQVAGTNTEAFF; CDR3nt: TGTGCCAGCAGCCAAGTTGCAGGGACGAACACTGAAGCTTTCTTT
abundance: few; v_gene: TRBV5-6; j_gene: TRBJ2-5; d_gene: .; CDR3aa: CASSRTPVTETQYF; CDR3nt: TGTGCCAGCAGCCGGACTCCTGTTACGGAGACCCAGTACTTC
abundance: .; v_gene: TRBV9; j_gene: TRBJ1-5; d_gene: TRBD1; CDR3aa: CASSDRGGQPQHF; CDR3nt: TGTGCCAGCAGTGACAGGGGCGGCCAGCCCCAGCATTTT
abundance: few; v_gene: TRBV3-1; j_gene: TRBJ2-7; d_gene: .; CDR3aa: CASSQTPYEQYF; CDR3nt: TGTGCCAGCAGCCAAACCCCTTACGAGCAGTACTTC
abundance: .; v_gene: TRBV27; j_gene: TRBJ2-3; d_gene: .; CDR3aa: CASKVYASTDTQYF; CDR3nt: TGTGCCAGCAAGGTGTACGCGAGCACAGATACGCAGTATTTT
abundance: few; v_gene: TRBV6-5; j_gene: TRBJ2-1; d_gene: .; CDR3aa: CASLSYNEQFF; CDR3nt: TGTGCCAGCCTTTCCTACAATGAGCAGTTCTTC
abundance: .; v_gene: TRBV28; j_gene: TRBJ2-3; d_gene: .; CDR3aa: CASSLNFGGGTDTQYF; CDR3nt: TGTGCCAGCAGTTTAAACTTCGGAGGGGGAACGGATACGCAGTATTTT
abundance: .; v_gene: TRBV21-1; j_gene: TRBJ1-3; d_gene: .; CDR3aa: CASSKGAGRTYRNTIYF; CDR3nt: TGTGCCAGCAGCAAAGGGGCGGGCAGAACCTACCGAAACACCATATATTTT
abundance: .; v_gene: TRBV12-3/TRBV12-4; j_gene: TRBJ2-7; d_gene: TRBD1; CDR3aa: CASSPASWDRAAEQYF; CDR3nt: TGTGCCAGCAGCCCGGCTTCCTGGGACAGGGCCGCCGAGCAGTACTTC
abundance: .; v_gene: TRBV20-1; j_gene: TRBJ1-5; d_gene: TRBD1; CDR3aa: CSARGIGGRNQPQHF; CDR3nt: TGCAGTGCTCGTGGGATAGGGGGCCGCAATCAGCCCCAGCATTTT
abundance: .; v_gene: TRBV6-5; j_gene: TRBJ2-1; d_gene: .; CDR3aa: CASSSQPLALYNEQFF; CDR3nt: TGTGCCAGCAGTTCCCAACCCCTAGCGCTGTACAATGAGCAGTTCTTC
abundance: once; v_gene: TRBV24-1; j_gene: TRBJ1-1; d_gene: .; CDR3aa: CATRGPGAGEAFF; CDR3nt: TGTGCCACCAGAGGCCCGGGTGCAGGTGAAGCTTTCTTT
abundance: .; v_gene: TRBV7-2; j_gene: TRBJ1-5; d_gene: .; CDR3aa: CASSFITEANQPQHF; CDR3nt: TGTGCCAGCAGCTTCATAACAGAGGCCAATCAGCCCCAGCATTTT
abundance: few; v_gene: TRBV28; j_gene: TRBJ1-4; d_gene: .; CDR3aa: CASSPGRISEKRLFF; CDR3nt: TGTGCCAGCAGTCCCGGACGGATATCTGAAAAAAGACTGTTTTTT
abundance: .; v_gene: TRBV20-1; j_gene: TRBJ1-5; d_gene: .; CDR3aa: CSASWQQNQPQHF; CDR3nt: TGCAGTGCTAGCTGGCAGCAAAATCAGCCCCAGCATTTT
abundance: .; v_gene: TRBV19; j_gene: TRBJ2-1; d_gene: .; CDR3aa: CASSKGPYNEQFF; CDR3nt: TGTGCCAGTAGTAAGGGGCCTTACAATGAGCAGTTCTTC
abundance: .; v_gene: TRBV10-3; j_gene: TRBJ2-6; d_gene: .; CDR3aa: CAISESPAGMRGRSSGANVLTF; CDR3nt: TGTGCCATCAGTGAGTCGCCAGCCGGGATGCGGGGGCGCTCCTCTGGGGCCAACGTCCTGACTTTC
abundance: few; v_gene: TRBV10-3; j_gene: TRBJ1-6; d_gene: .; CDR3aa: CAISESKGSSGNSPLHF; CDR3nt: TGTGCCATCAGTGAGTCGAAAGGGAGTTCGGGAAATTCACCCCTCCACTTT
abundance: few; v_gene: TRBV25-1; j_gene: TRBJ2-7; d_gene: .; CDR3aa: CASSLGSTRGTYEQYF; CDR3nt: TGTGCCAGCAGTCTGGGCAGCACCCGGGGGACCTACGAGCAGTACTTC
abundance: once; v_gene: TRBV14; j_gene: TRBJ2-3; d_gene: .; CDR3aa: CASSQVQGGDTQYF; CDR3nt: TGTGCCAGCAGCCAAGTCCAGGGAGGAGATACGCAGTATTTT
abundance: few; v_gene: TRBV2; j_gene: TRBJ1-6; d_gene: TRBD1; CDR3aa: CASTTQGRNSPLHF; CDR3nt: TGTGCCAGCACCACACAGGGGAGAAATTCACCCCTCCACTTT
abundance: .; v_gene: TRBV20-1; j_gene: TRBJ2-4; d_gene: .; CDR3aa: CSARNTGSGMDIQYF; CDR3nt: TGCAGTGCTAGAAATACGGGTTCGGGTATGGACATTCAGTACTTC
abundance: once; v_gene: TRBV6-2/TRBV6-3; j_gene: TRBJ2-7; d_gene: .; CDR3aa: CASSQQGPGRSYNEQYF; CDR3nt: TGTGCCAGCAGTCAACAGGGACCAGGGAGGTCCTACAATGAGCAGTACTTC
abundance: .; v_gene: TRBV20-1; j_gene: TRBJ2-3; d_gene: TRBD2; CDR3aa: CSASRTSASTDTQYF; CDR3nt: TGCAGTGCTTCTCGAACTAGCGCTAGCACAGATACGCAGTATTTT
abundance: few; v_gene: TRBV28; j_gene: TRBJ2-7; d_gene: .; CDR3aa: CASTPPTGYREQYF; CDR3nt: TGTGCCAGCACCCCTCCAACCGGGTATCGCGAGCAGTACTTC
abundance: .; v_gene: TRBV4-2; j_gene: TRBJ2-7; d_gene: .; CDR3aa: CASSQDQVPYEQYF; CDR3nt: TGTGCCAGCAGCCAAGATCAGGTCCCCTACGAGCAGTACTTC
abundance: .; v_gene: TRBV24-1; j_gene: TRBJ1-1; d_gene: TRBD1; CDR3aa: CAARQGRGTEAFF; CDR3nt: TGTGCCGCCAGACAGGGTCGGGGCACTGAAGCTTTCTTT
abundance: few; v_gene: TRBV24-1; j_gene: TRBJ2-3; d_gene: TRBD2; CDR3aa: CATSDGLLAGGAITQYF; CDR3nt: TGTGCCACCAGTGATGGCTTACTAGCGGGGGGGGCTATTACGCAGTATTTT
abundance: .; v_gene: TRBV7-2; j_gene: TRBJ2-1; d_gene: .; CDR3aa: CASSFEVDVPNNEQFF; CDR3nt: TGTGCCAGCAGCTTTGAGGTGGACGTACCGAACAATGAGCAGTTCTTC